This TCR beta chain was captured by sequencing in a study of T cell responses to AZD1222 COVID-19 vaccine. About this clone itself: Its antigen is unidentified.

Points from the study as a whole: Only a handful of AZD1222 recipients tested seropositive at baseline.

Data came from immunoSEQ multiplex PCR; TCRdb stores just in-frame clones and leaves some out. The sample holds some 62,000 clones; about 70% are singletons and the top ten take around 15%. The V gene lost 9 bases and the J gene lost 2 bases, with 10 bases spanning the gap. The CDR3 has 12 amino acids. Germline CDR1 is MNHEY and CDR2 is SVGAGI. This TCR was sampled from an adult in good health. The input for sequencing was peripheral blood, taken on day 0 of AZD1222 vaccination. J is TRBJ1-1 and V is TRBV6-5; D remains unclear. The CDR3 DNA is TGTGCCAGTCGTTTCGGAAACACTGAAGCTTTCTTT. Residues: CASRFGNTEAFF.